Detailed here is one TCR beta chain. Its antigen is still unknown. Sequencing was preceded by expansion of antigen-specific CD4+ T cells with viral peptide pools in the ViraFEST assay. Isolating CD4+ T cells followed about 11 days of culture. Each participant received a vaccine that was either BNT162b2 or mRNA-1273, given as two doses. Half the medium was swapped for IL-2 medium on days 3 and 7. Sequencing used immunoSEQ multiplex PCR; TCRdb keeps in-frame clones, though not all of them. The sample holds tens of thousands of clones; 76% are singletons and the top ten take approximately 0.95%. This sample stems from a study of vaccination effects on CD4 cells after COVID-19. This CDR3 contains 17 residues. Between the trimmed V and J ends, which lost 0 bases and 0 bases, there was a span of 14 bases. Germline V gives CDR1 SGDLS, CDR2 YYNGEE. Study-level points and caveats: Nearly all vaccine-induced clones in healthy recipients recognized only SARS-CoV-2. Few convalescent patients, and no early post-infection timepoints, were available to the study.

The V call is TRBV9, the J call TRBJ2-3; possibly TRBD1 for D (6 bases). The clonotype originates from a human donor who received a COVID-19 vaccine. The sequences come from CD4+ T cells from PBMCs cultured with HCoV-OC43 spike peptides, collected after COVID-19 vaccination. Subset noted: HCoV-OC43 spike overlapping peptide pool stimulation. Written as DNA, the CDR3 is TGTGCCAGCAGCGTAGACCCCTTTAGGGGGAGCACAGATACGCAGTATTTT. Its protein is CASSVDPFRGSTDTQYF. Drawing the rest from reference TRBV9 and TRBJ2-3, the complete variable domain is DSGVTQTPKHLITATGQRVTLRCSPRSGDLSVYWYQQSLDQGLQFLIQYYNGEERAKGNILERFSAQQFPDLHSELNLSSLELGDSALYFCASSVDPFRGSTDTQYFGPGTRLTVL.